The following is a T cell receptor beta chain sequence with its context. The sample belongs to a study of cytomegalovirus exposure and HLA in healthy donors. With 4 bases removed from V and 10 bases from J, the gap between germline ends came to 13 bases. The CDR3 covers 11 residues. Germline V gene data show CDR1 as SQVTM and CDR2 as ANQGSEA. Primers included in the PCR were 60 Vbeta and 13 Jbeta primers. The protocol was immunoSEQ multiplex PCR, while the TCRdb copy is restricted to in-frame clones and leaves out a portion. Counted here are about 100,000 clones, around 80% occurring once; the ten biggest clones make up 0.6% to 0.95%.

Input material: PBMCs. This clonotype originated in a woman aged 55-70 years in good health and CMV-seronegative. The V and J genes are TRBV29-1 and TRBJ1-1; the D gene is possibly TRBD1 (5 bases). The CDR3 DNA reads TGCAGCGTTGTGCGGGGCGGGCGAGCTTTCTTT. Amino acid sequence: CSVVRGGRAFF. Full variable domain (remainder filled in from reference TRBV29-1 and TRBJ1-1): SAVISQKPSRDICQRGTSLTIQCQVDSQVTMMFWYRQQPGQSLTLIATANQGSEATYESGFVIDKFPISRPNLTFSTLTVSNMSPEDSSIYLCSVVRGGRAFFGQGTRLTVV.